A selection of T cell receptor beta chains follows, all from one sample in a study of T cells in Graves' hyperthyroidism and ophthalmopathy. One entry per CDR3 protein results from TCRdb running MiXCR on the multiplex PCR reads. The sample lists roughly 400,000 distinct CDR3 sequences; more than 12% were seen once. The sample taken for sequencing was blood. Receptors were obtained from a man aged 50 to 60 with Graves' ophthalmopathy. Each CDR3 is given without its conserved first and last residue. Each record gives: V gene, J gene, CDR3 protein.

TRBV5-1	TRBJ2-5	ASSLDYRGSTKTQY
TRBV12-3/TRBV12-4	TRBJ1-5	ASRQGSSQPQH
TRBV20-1	TRBJ1-1	SARVQGGNTEAF
TRBV10-1	TRBJ2-3	ASSDATDTQY
TRBV9	TRBJ2-7	ASSVSQGFYEQY
TRBV2	TRBJ2-7	ASRGTSGRDYEQY
TRBV5-1	TRBJ1-1	ASSLEDSGNTEAF
TRBV2	TRBJ2-1	ASSDRWEGGNEQF
TRBV24-1	TRBJ1-2	ATNEGGGYT
TRBV2	TRBJ2-5	ASTGSIRETQY
TRBV20-1	TRBJ2-7	SASTLAGPGEQY
TRBV27	TRBJ2-2	ASSLGNLGTGELF
TRBV10-1	TRBJ1-1	ASSDGAGNTEAF
TRBV5-1	TRBJ2-1	ASSQTTSGRGYNEQF
TRBV24-1	TRBJ2-3	ATSDPRVRALTDTQY
TRBV24-1	TRBJ2-7	ATSDAGTSGSRNEQY
TRBV2	TRBJ2-3	ASRYPDTSTDTQY
TRBV27	TRBJ1-5	ATSPGTDRNQPQH
TRBV6-1	TRBJ2-1	ASSKDPPGGEQF
TRBV6-5	TRBJ1-1	ASSYPPDRKNTEAF
TRBV9	TRBJ1-1	ASSASGTKAEAF
TRBV27	TRBJ2-1	ASSFLTSGTYNEQF
TRBV5-1	TRBJ2-7	ASSGREGSYEQY
TRBV7-2	TRBJ2-4	ASSLGLAGAKNIQY
TRBV20-1	TRBJ2-7	SARDQEGFSSYEQY
TRBV7-9	TRBJ2-3	ASTATSGRTDTQY
TRBV5-6	TRBJ2-3	ASSWGRNTDTQY
TRBV30	TRBJ2-5	AWTIAGWGQETQY
TRBV27	TRBJ2-7	ASPLNRLAGPYEQY
TRBV15	TRBJ2-5	ATSRVVGQGDETQY
TRBV25-1	TRBJ1-1	ASSVGQGIRI
TRBV3-1	TRBJ2-1	ASSPERRAEQF
TRBV6-1	TRBJ2-1	ASSPRTSGGEQF
TRBV2	TRBJ2-3	ASRVQGASGTDTQY
TRBV19	TRBJ2-3	ASLGARPGADTQY
TRBV6-1	TRBJ2-3	ASHRGTGASDTQY
TRBV5-1	TRBJ2-7	ASSLEREQARSEQY
TRBV5-1	TRBJ1-2	ASRQGGSYGYT
TRBV20-1	TRBJ1-5	SARDRGQSGNQPQH
TRBV27	TRBJ1-1	ASSLSRARRMNTEAF
TRBV10-1	TRBJ2-1	ASSVRKENEQF
TRBV5-1	TRBJ2-1	ASTHPASGRSSYNEQF
TRBV19	TRBJ2-5	ASSMAETQY
TRBV15	TRBJ1-3	ATSREGSGNTIY
TRBV12-3/TRBV12-4	TRBJ2-2	ASLAPGQGRTGELF
TRBV5-1	TRBJ2-7	ASSLDGGRTYEQY
TRBV18	TRBJ2-7	ASSPTRNTGYEQY
TRBV7-3	TRBJ2-5	ASSLTSGPPGETQY
TRBV20-1	TRBJ2-1	SAIPFSGRYNEQF
TRBV19	TRBJ2-1	ASSLLAGVNEQF
TRBV6-2/TRBV6-3	TRBJ2-7	ASSDNPYEQY
TRBV27	TRBJ1-2	ASSKGSSNYGYT
TRBV12-3/TRBV12-4	TRBJ2-5	ASSPTSGRRETQY
TRBV27	TRBJ1-3	ASMDRGLGNTIY
TRBV12-3/TRBV12-4	TRBJ2-3	ASRITRGFTDTQY